The clone carrying this T cell receptor beta chain was counted only a few times. These data are taken from a study of blood T cell repertoires in COVID-19. Study at large: COVID-19 samples from acute and convalescent phases originated in the United States, Italy and Spain.

Sequencing used immunoSEQ multiplex PCR; TCRdb keeps in-frame clones, though not all of them. The table lists 250,000 to 300,000 clones, around 81% of them singletons. After removal of 0 bases from V and 5 bases from J, the junction contained 0 bases not matched to a gene. The CDR3 sequence is 15 residues long. Germline lookup yields CDR1 SGHRS and CDR2 YFSETQ. This clonotype was obtained from a woman in her sixties or seventies with active or convalescent COVID-19. This chain connects TRBV5-1 to TRBJ2-1, with 12 nucleotides matching TRBD2. The sample taken for sequencing was peripheral blood. This chain's CDR3 is CASSLGTSGDNEQFF. CDR3 coding DNA: TGCGCCAGCAGCTTGGGGACTAGCGGGGACAATGAGCAGTTCTTC. The whole variable domain, filled in from reference TRBV5-1 and TRBJ2-1, reads KAGVTQTPRYLIKTRGQQVTLSCSPISGHRSVSWYQQTPGQGLQFLFEYFSETQRNKGNFPGRFSGRQFSNSRSEMNVSTLELGDSALYLCASSLGTSGDNEQFFGPGTRLTVL.